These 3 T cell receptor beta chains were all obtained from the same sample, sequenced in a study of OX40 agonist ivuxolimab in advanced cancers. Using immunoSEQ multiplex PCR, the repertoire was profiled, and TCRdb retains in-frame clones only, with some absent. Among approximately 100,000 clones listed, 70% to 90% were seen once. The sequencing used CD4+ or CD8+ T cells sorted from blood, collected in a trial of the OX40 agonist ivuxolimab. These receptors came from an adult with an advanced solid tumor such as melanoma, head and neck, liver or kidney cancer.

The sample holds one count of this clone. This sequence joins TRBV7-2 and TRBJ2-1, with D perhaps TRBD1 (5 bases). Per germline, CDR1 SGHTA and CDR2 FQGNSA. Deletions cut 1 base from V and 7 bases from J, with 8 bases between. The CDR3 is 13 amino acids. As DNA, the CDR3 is TGTGCCAGCAGCTTAGGTGGGGCGAATGAGCAGTTCTTC. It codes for CASSLGGANEQFF.

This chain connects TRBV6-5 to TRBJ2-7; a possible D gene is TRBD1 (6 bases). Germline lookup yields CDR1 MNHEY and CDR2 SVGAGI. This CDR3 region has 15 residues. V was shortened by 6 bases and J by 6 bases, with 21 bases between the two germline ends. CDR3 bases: TGTGCCAGCAGGATAGACTTCAGGGGTTCCGGCGAGCAGTACTTC. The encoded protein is CASRIDFRGSGEQYF.

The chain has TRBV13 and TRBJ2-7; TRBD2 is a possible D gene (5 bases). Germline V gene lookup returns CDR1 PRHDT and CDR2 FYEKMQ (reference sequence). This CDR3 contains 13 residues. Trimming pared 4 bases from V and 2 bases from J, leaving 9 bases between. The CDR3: CASSSGFTYEQYF. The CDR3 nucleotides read TGTGCCAGCAGCTCGGGGTTTACCTACGAGCAGTACTTC.